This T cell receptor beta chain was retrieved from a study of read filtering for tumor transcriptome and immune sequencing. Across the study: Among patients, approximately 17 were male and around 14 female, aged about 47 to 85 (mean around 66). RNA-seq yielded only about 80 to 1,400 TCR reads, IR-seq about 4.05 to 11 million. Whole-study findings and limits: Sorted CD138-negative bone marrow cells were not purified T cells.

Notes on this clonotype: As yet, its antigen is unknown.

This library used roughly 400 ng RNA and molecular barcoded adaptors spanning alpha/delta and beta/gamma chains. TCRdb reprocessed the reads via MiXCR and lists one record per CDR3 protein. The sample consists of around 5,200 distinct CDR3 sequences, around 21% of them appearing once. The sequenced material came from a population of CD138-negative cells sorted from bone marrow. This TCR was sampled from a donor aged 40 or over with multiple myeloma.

For the CDR3, the DNA is TGTGCCTGGAGTGTAGCAGCGGAGAATGAGCAGTTCTTC. Its protein is CAWSVAAENEQFF. The rearrangement uses TRBV30 and TRBJ2-1; D perhaps matches TRBD2 (5 bases). This CDR3 region has 13 residues. The V end was cut by 0 bases, the J end by 7 bases, with 10 bases between. CDR1 and CDR2 from the germline V gene are GTSNPN and SVGIG (reference sequence).